The sample holds many counts of the clone carrying this T cell receptor beta chain. The data were obtained in a study of human T cells and chemical hapten exposure. CDR1 SGHTA and CDR2 FQGNSA come from the germline V gene. The CDR3 is 15 amino acids. Trimming left V 2 bases short and J 2 bases short, with 7 bases between. Time point given: patch test 3, about 24 weeks after DPC sensitization. Treatment indicated: therapeutic diphenylcyclopropenone sensitization with weekly scalp DPC. TCRdb passed the RACE reads through MiXCR, listing each CDR3 protein once. The sample consists of 60,000 to 65,000 distinct CDR3 sequences, approximately 10% of them appearing once.

The source material was whole blood, sampled in connection with sensitization to the hapten diphenylcyclopropenone (DPC). This TCR came from a woman between 25 and 40 years old with alopecia areata. Some clones in this sample may be carry-over from other donors' samples. The chain joins TRBV7-2 to TRBJ2-6; weak D call: TRBD2 (5 bases). The CDR3 region has the DNA TGTGCCAGCAGCTTAATGCGGGCTGGGGCCAACGTCCTGACTTTC. Translating gives CASSLMRAGANVLTF.